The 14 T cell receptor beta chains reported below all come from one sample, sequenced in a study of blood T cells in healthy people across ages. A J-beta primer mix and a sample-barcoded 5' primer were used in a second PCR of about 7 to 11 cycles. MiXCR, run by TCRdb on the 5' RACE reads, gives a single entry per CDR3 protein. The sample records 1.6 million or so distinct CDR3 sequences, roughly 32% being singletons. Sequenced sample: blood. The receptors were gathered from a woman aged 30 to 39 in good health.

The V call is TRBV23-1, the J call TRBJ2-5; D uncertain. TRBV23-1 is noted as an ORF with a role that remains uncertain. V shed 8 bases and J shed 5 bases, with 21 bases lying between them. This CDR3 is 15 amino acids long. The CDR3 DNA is TGCGCCAGCTGCCTGTCGGCAGGAATTTGGGAGACCCAGTACTTC. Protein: CASCLSAGIWETQYF.

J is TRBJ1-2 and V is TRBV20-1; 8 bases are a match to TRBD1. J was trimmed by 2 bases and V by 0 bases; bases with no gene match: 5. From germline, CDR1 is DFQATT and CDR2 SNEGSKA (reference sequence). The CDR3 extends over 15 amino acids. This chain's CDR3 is CSARDRTGTNYGYTF. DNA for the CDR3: TGCAGTGCTAGAGACCGGACAGGGACGAACTATGGCTACACCTTC.

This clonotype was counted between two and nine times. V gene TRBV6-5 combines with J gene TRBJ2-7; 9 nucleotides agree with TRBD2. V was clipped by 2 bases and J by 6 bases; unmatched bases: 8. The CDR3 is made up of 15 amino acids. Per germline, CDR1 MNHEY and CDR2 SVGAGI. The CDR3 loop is CASSYGGTSFCEQYF. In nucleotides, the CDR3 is TGTGCCAGCAGTTACGGGGGGACTAGCTTCTGCGAGCAGTACTTC.

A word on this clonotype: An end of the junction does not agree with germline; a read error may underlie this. The CDR3 nucleotides read TGTGCCAGCAGCTCCCAGGTCAACTATGGCTACACCTTC. Encoded protein: CASSSQVNYGYTF. The chain combines TRBV5-1 with TRBJ1-2; D ambiguous. The germline gives CDR1 SGHRS, CDR2 YFSETQ. The CDR3 spans 13 residues.

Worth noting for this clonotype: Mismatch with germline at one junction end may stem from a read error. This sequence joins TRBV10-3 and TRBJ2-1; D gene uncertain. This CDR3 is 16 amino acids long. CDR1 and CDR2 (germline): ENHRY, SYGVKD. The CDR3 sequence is CATSEYSRVSYNEQFF. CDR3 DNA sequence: TGTGCCACCAGTGAGTATTCCAGAGTCTCCTACAATGAGCAGTTCTTC.

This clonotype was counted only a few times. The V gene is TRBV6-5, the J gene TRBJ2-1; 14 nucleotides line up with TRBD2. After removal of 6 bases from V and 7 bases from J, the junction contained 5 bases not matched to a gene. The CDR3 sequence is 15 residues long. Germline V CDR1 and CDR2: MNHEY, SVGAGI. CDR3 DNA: TGTGCCAGCAGGCGAGGACTAGCGGGGGGAAATGAGCAGTTCTTC. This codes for CASRRGLAGGNEQFF.

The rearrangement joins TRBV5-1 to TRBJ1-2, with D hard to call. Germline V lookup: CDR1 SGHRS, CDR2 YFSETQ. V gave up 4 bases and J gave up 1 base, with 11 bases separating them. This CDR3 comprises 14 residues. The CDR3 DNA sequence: TGCGCCAGCAGCGCTCTGCGGGTTAACTATGGCTACACCTTC. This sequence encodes CASSALRVNYGYTF.

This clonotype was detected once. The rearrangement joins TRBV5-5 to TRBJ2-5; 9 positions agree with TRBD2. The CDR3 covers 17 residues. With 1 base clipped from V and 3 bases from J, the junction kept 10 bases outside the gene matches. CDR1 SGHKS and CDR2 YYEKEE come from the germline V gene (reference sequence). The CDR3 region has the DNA TGTGCCAGCAGCTTGTTGCCCGGGGCGGGGGGGAAAGAGACCCAGTACTTC. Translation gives CASSLLPGAGGKETQYF.

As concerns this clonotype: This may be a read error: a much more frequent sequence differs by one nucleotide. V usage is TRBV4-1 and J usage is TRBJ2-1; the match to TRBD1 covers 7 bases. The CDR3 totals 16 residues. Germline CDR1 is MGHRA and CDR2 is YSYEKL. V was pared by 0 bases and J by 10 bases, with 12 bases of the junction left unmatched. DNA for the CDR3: TGCGCCAGCAGCCAAGAGTCAGGGGGAGAATTATACGAGCAGTTCTTC. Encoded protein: CASSQESGGELYEQFF.

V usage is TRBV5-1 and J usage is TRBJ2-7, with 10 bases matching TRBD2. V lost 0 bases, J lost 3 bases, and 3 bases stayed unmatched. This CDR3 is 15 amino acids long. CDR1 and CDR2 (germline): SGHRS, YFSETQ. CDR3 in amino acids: CASSLEGTSDYEQYF. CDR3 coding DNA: TGCGCCAGCAGCTTGGAAGGGACTAGCGACTACGAGCAGTACTTC.

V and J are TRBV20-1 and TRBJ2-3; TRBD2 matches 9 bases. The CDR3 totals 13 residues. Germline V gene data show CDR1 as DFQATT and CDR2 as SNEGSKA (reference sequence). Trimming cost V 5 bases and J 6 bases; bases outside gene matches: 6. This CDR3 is CSASGTSWDTQYF. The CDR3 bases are TGCAGTGCTTCCGGGACTAGCTGGGATACGCAGTATTTT.

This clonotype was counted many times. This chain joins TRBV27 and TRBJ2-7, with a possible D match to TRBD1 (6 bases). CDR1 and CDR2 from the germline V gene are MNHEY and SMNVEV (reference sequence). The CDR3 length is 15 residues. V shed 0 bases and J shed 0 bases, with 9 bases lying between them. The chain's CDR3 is CASSLSMDSSYEQYF. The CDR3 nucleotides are TGTGCCAGCAGTTTATCGATGGACAGCTCCTACGAGCAGTACTTC.

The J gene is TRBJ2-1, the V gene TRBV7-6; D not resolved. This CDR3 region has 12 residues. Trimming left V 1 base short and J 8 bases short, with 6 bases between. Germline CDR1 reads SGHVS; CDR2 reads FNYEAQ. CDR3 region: CASSLVFDEQFF. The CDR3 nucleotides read TGTGCCAGCAGCTTAGTATTCGATGAGCAGTTCTTC.

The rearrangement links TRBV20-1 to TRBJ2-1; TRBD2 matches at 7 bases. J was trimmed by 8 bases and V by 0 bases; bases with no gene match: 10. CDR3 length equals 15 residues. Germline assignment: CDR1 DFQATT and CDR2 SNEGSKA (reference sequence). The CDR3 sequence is CSARDGGGVGDEQFF. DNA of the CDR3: TGCAGTGCTAGAGATGGCGGGGGTGTGGGGGATGAGCAGTTCTTC.